This T cell receptor beta chain derives from a study of T cell changes during pregnancy in multiple sclerosis. This clone was seen just once. Profiled with immunoSEQ multiplex PCR; TCRdb holds only in-frame clones, not every one. The table has tens of thousands of clones, roughly 92% seen once. The CDR3 is 15 amino acids. The germline V gene has CDR1 SGHRS and CDR2 YFSETQ. The junction had 6 bases not matched to a gene; V was cut back by 4 bases and J by 4 bases. The sequence derives from a female donor with multiple sclerosis, enrolled in a pregnancy study. This chain links TRBV5-1 with TRBJ2-1, with 9 bases fitting TRBD2. The source material was CD4+ T cells from peripheral blood mononuclear cells, sampled in the third trimester of pregnancy. CDR3 nucleotide sequence: TGCGCCAGCAGCACCACTAGCGGGCTATACAATGAGCAGTTCTTC. This gives the protein CASSTTSGLYNEQFF.